Given below is one T cell receptor (beta chain) in context. These data belong to a study of T cells in Graves' hyperthyroidism and ophthalmopathy. Exclusion criteria comprised uncontrolled infection, other autoimmune disease, pregnancy or lactation. From RNA transcripts, TCR beta CDR3 regions were amplified. The HTBI primer set served for first-round RT-PCR of the TCR CDR3. TCRdb ran MiXCR on the multiplex PCR reads and lists one entry per CDR3 protein. The sample contains a few hundred thousand distinct CDR3 sequences, just over 45% of which appear only once. What was sequenced was peripheral blood or thyroid tissue (not recorded which). The source of this sequence is a woman younger than 35 with Graves' hyperthyroidism.

This CDR3 is CASSPEVRNEQFF. The CDR3 region has the DNA TGTGCCAGCAGTCCCGAGGTCCGGAATGAGCAGTTCTTC. The chain couples TRBV7-8 to TRBJ2-1; D gene uncertain. Trimming took off 6 bases at V and 7 bases at J, with 13 bases between the two ends. Germline V gene sequence: CDR1 SGHVS, CDR2 FQNEAQ. The CDR3 totals 13 residues. Combining the CDR3 with reference TRBV7-8 and TRBJ2-1 gives the whole variable domain GAGVSQSPRYKVAKRGQDVALRCDPISGHVSLFWYQQALGQGPEFLTYFQNEAQLDKSGLPSDRFFAERPEGSVSTLKIQRTQQEDSAVYLCASSPEVRNEQFFGPGTRLTVL.